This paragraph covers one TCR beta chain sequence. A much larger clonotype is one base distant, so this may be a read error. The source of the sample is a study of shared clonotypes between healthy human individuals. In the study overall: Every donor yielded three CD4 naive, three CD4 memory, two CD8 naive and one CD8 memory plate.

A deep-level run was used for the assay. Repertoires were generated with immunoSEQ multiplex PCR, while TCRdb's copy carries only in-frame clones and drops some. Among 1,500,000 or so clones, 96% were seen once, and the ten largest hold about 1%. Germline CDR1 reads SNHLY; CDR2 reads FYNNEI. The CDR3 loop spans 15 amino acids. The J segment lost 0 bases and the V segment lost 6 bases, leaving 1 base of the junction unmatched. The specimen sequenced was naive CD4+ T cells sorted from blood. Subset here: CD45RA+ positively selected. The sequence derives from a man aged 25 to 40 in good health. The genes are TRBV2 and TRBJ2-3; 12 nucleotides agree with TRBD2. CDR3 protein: CASRGTSGSTDTQYF. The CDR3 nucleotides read TGTGCCAGCAGGGGGACTAGCGGGAGCACAGATACGCAGTATTTT. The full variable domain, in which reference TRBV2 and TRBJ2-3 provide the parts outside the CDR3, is EPEVTQTPSHQVTQMGQEVILRCVPISNHLYFYWYRQILGQKVEFLVSFYNNEISEKSEIFDDQFSVERPDGSNFTLKIRSTKLEDSAMYFCASRGTSGSTDTQYFGPGTRLTVL.